The 29 T cell receptor beta chains given below trace back to one sample, sequenced in a study of shared clonotypes between healthy human individuals. Sequenced by immunoSEQ multiplex PCR; TCRdb stores in-frame clones only, minus some. Among around 300,000 clones listed, around 87% were seen once. Material for sequencing was memory CD8+ T cells sorted from blood. Specified subset: CD45RO+ cells pooled with CCR7-negative TemRA cells. The receptors originated from a young man in good health.

V gene TRBV5-1 combines with J gene TRBJ1-3; D may be TRBD1 (5 bases). The CDR3 is 15 residues long. Germline lookup yields CDR1 SGHRS and CDR2 YFSETQ. V was shortened by 5 bases and J by 0 bases, with 12 bases between the two germline ends. CDR3: CASRPGEFSGNTIYF. CDR3 nucleotide sequence: TGCGCCAGCAGACCGGGGGAATTCTCTGGAAACACCATATATTTT.

The CDR3 sequence is CASTGYEQYF. The CDR3 coding sequence is TGTGCCAGCACGGGATACGAGCAGTACTTC. The chain carries TRBV2 and TRBJ2-7; D is perhaps TRBD2 (5 bases). Germline V CDR1 and CDR2: SNHLY, FYNNEI. The V end was cut by 7 bases, the J end by 4 bases, with 5 bases between. This CDR3 has 10 amino acids.

Only one count was recorded for this clone. The chain couples TRBV5-6 to TRBJ2-2; 10 bases are shared with TRBD2. J was trimmed by 3 bases and V by 4 bases; bases with no gene match: 6. There are 16 residues in the CDR3. Germline loops: CDR1 SGHDT, CDR2 YYEEEE. The CDR3 spells CASSLGLAEHTGELFF. CDR3 DNA: TGTGCCAGCAGCCTAGGACTAGCGGAGCACACCGGGGAGCTGTTTTTT.

The gene calls are TRBV9 and TRBJ2-3; D possibly uses TRBD1 or TRBD2 (5 bases each). The V and J ends lost 0 bases and 4 bases respectively, with 9 bases between them. Germline CDR1 SGDLS, CDR2 YYNGEE. The CDR3 is 14 amino acids. CDR3 sequence (DNA): TGTGCCAGCAGCGTAGGCTCGGGACCAGATACGCAGTATTTT. Protein product: CASSVGSGPDTQYF.

J is TRBJ2-7 and V is TRBV5-1, with D hard to call. Germline CDR1 SGHRS, CDR2 YFSETQ. This CDR3 contains 13 residues. V was cut by 6 bases and J by 1 base, with 11 bases left in between. CDR3: CASTGSLSYEQYF. CDR3 nucleotide sequence: TGCGCCAGCACGGGCAGCTTGTCCTACGAGCAGTACTTC.

This clone was recorded once. For the CDR3, the DNA is TGTGCCAGCACCAAACTCAAGCGGGACAGGGGGACCTACGAGCAGTACTTC. Its translation is CASTKLKRDRGTYEQYF. This chain joins TRBV27 and TRBJ2-7; 11 bases map to TRBD1. Germline CDR1 MNHEY, CDR2 SMNVEV (reference sequence). This CDR3 spans 17 amino acids. The V and J ends lost 7 bases and 2 bases, in that order; junction bases with no gene match: 13.

The chain recombines TRBV29-1 with TRBJ2-3; D unclear. This CDR3 is 14 amino acids long. The germline V gene encodes CDR1 SQVTM and CDR2 ANQGSEA. The ends were cut back, 1 base at V and 0 bases at J, with 8 bases in the middle. CDR3 DNA: TGCAGCGTTGAAGCTACGGATAGCACAGATACGCAGTATTTT. It codes for CSVEATDSTDTQYF.

The J gene is TRBJ2-5, the V gene TRBV2; the match to TRBD1 covers 9 bases. This CDR3 has 16 amino acids. CDR1 and CDR2 from the germline V gene are SNHLY and FYNNEI. The V and J ends lost 5 bases and 4 bases, in that order; junction bases with no gene match: 11. DNA for the CDR3: TGTGCCAGCAGTCACACCGGGACAGGGCAGGGAGAGACCCAGTACTTC. This codes for CASSHTGTGQGETQYF.

In DNA, the CDR3 is TGTGCCTGGGCGGCGGAAAATGAGCAGTTCTTC. This sequence encodes CAWAAENEQFF. The rearrangement joins TRBV30 to TRBJ2-1; D gene ambiguous. Germline V gene lookup returns CDR1 GTSNPN and CDR2 SVGIG (reference sequence). Trimming took off 5 bases at V and 7 bases at J, with 9 bases between the two ends. The CDR3 loop spans 11 amino acids.

The rearrangement links TRBV7-9 to TRBJ1-4, with 7 bases lining up with TRBD1. Germline lookup yields CDR1 SEHNR and CDR2 FQNEAQ (reference sequence). The CDR3 spans 16 residues. Trimming at V came to 3 bases and at J to 7 bases, leaving 11 bases not matched to a gene. CDR3 DNA sequence: TGTGCCAGCAGCTTCTACCCCGACAGGGACCTTGAAAAACTGTTTTTT. Translated: CASSFYPDRDLEKLFF.

The chain has TRBV6-5 and TRBJ2-7; the D call may be TRBD1 or TRBD2 (6 bases each). The CDR3 is made up of 15 amino acids. V dropped 1 base and J dropped 2 bases, with 12 bases sitting between them. Germline assignment: CDR1 MNHEY and CDR2 SVGAGI. CDR3 in amino acids: CASSYWGDNAYEQYF. CDR3 bases: TGTGCCAGCAGTTACTGGGGGGACAATGCCTACGAGCAGTACTTC.

The genes are TRBV2 and TRBJ1-1; no firm D call. Germline CDR1 SNHLY, CDR2 FYNNEI. The CDR3 has 13 residues. V was cut by 6 bases and J by 5 bases, with 13 bases left in between. The CDR3 protein is CASRGSVGTEAFF. In DNA form, the CDR3 reads TGTGCCAGCAGAGGATCGGTTGGGACTGAAGCTTTCTTT.

With respect to this clone: The same CDR3 arises from other DNA sequences in this sample as well. V gene TRBV28 combines with J gene TRBJ1-5; D remains unclear. The CDR3 has 14 amino acids. Per germline, CDR1 MDHEN and CDR2 SYDVKM. V was shortened by 2 bases and J by 4 bases, with 9 bases between the two germline ends. CDR3 residues: CASSLQISNQPQHF. DNA for the CDR3: TGTGCCAGCAGTTTACAAATTTCTAATCAGCCCCAGCATTTT.

The genes are TRBV30 and TRBJ2-7; the D gene is possibly TRBD2 (6 bases). Germline V CDR1 and CDR2: GTSNPN, SVGIG (reference sequence). The V gene lost 5 bases and the J gene lost 0 bases, with 11 bases spanning the gap. The length of the CDR3 is 13 residues. The DNA for the CDR3 is TGTGCCTGGGGGACGGAGGGCTCCTACGAGCAGTACTTC. This sequence encodes CAWGTEGSYEQYF.

The chain is built from TRBV4-1 and TRBJ1-2, with D perhaps TRBD1 (5 bases). V lost 5 bases and J 3 bases, leaving 13 bases between the germline ends. The CDR3 sequence is 14 residues long. Looked up from germline, CDR1 is MGHRA and CDR2 is YSYEKL. In DNA form, the CDR3 reads TGCGCCAGCAGCTCTCGGGGCTCCTACTATGGCTACACCTTC. Translated: CASSSRGSYYGYTF.

V gene TRBV6-5 combines with J gene TRBJ2-7; TRBD2 matches 12 bases. V dropped 6 bases and J dropped 1; count of bases not matched to a gene: 4. In germline, CDR1 is MNHEY, CDR2 SVGAGI. The CDR3 extends over 15 amino acids. Here the CDR3 reads CASSATSGSSYEQYF. DNA for the CDR3: TGTGCCAGCAGCGCGACTAGCGGGAGTTCCTACGAGCAGTACTTC.

V usage is TRBV7-9 and J usage is TRBJ2-7; TRBD1 agrees at 9 bases. Germline CDR1 and CDR2: SEHNR and FQNEAQ (reference sequence). Trimming took 6 bases from V and 7 from J; bases not matched to a gene: 10. CDR3 size: 14 residues. DNA for the CDR3: TGTGCCAGCAGTCCGACAGGGGGTTGGGGTGAGCAGTACTTC. This encodes CASSPTGGWGEQYF.

The chain combines TRBV11-2 with TRBJ1-1; D uncertain. The CDR3 is 14 residues long. V lost 5 bases to trimming and J lost 4 bases, with 14 bases between them. Germline V gene sequence: CDR1 SGHAT, CDR2 FQNNGV. In nucleotides, the CDR3 is TGTGCCAGCAGCCAATCCGGGGAAGGCACTGAAGCTTTCTTT. It encodes CASSQSGEGTEAFF.

V is TRBV5-6 and J is TRBJ1-6; a possible D gene is TRBD1 (6 bases). The V and J ends lost 4 bases and 8 bases respectively, with 13 bases between them. CDR3 length: 14 residues. The germline gives CDR1 SGHDT, CDR2 YYEEEE. CDR3 amino acids: CASSPDRIDSPLHF. CDR3 bases: TGTGCCAGCAGCCCCGACAGGATCGATTCACCCCTCCACTTT.

The chain combines TRBV9 with TRBJ2-3; D assignment may be TRBD1 or TRBD2 (6 bases each). CDR1 and CDR2 (germline): SGDLS, YYNGEE. The CDR3 is made up of 15 amino acids. Trimming took off 0 bases at V and 3 bases at J, with 11 bases between the two ends. The CDR3 protein is CASSVEGGETDTQYF. The CDR3 region has the DNA TGTGCCAGCAGCGTAGAGGGGGGAGAGACAGATACGCAGTATTTT.

The chain employs TRBV2 and TRBJ2-1; possible D gene TRBD2, 6 bases. The V end was cut by 4 bases, the J end by 6 bases, with 16 bases between. Germline V gene lookup returns CDR1 SNHLY and CDR2 FYNNEI. This CDR3 region has 15 residues. CDR3 DNA: TGTGCCAGCAGTGCTAGGGAGGAGGGAGTCAATGAGCAGTTCTTC. Protein sequence: CASSAREEGVNEQFF. Filled out from reference TRBV2 and TRBJ2-1, the complete variable domain reads EPEVTQTPSHQVTQMGQEVILRCVPISNHLYFYWYRQILGQKVEFLVSFYNNEISEKSEIFDDQFSVERPDGSNFTLKIRSTKLEDSAMYFCASSAREEGVNEQFFGPGTRLTVL.

The chain has TRBV19 and TRBJ2-7; TRBD1 matches 9 bases. Germline V CDR1 and CDR2: LNHDA, SQIVND (reference sequence). V was pared by 5 bases and J by 5 bases, with 7 bases of the junction left unmatched. The CDR3 runs 14 residues. The CDR3: CASSLGQGVDEQYF. As DNA, the CDR3 is TGTGCCAGTAGTCTGGGACAGGGCGTCGACGAGCAGTACTTC.

The V call is TRBV10-3, the J call TRBJ2-1, with 8 bases fitting TRBD2. Germline CDR1 is ENHRY and CDR2 is SYGVKD. Losses at the gene ends were 8 bases for V and 2 bases for J; bases not matched to a gene: 5. The CDR3 consists of 14 residues. The CDR3 DNA reads TGTGCCATCGGCAGCGGGGGACCCTACAATGAGCAGTTCTTC. As protein: CAIGSGGPYNEQFF.

The J gene is TRBJ2-1, the V gene TRBV6-1; no clear D. Germline values: CDR1 MNHNS, CDR2 SASEGT. Trimming pared 2 bases from V and 10 bases from J, leaving 9 bases between. The length of the CDR3 is 12 residues. CDR3 residues: CASSESLSEQFF. The CDR3 bases are TGTGCCAGCAGTGAAAGTCTCAGCGAGCAGTTCTTC.

The table lists this clone with a count of one. The chain links TRBV7-9 to TRBJ2-3; no clear D gene. Germline CDR1 is SEHNR and CDR2 is FQNEAQ (reference sequence). This CDR3 spans 13 amino acids. V was shortened by 5 bases and J by 2 bases, with 8 bases between the two germline ends. The CDR3 DNA sequence: TGTGCCAGCAGCCCCGAGGTCACAGATACGCAGTATTTT. Residues: CASSPEVTDTQYF.

The chain is built from TRBV10-3 and TRBJ1-5; D call uncertain. Germline loops: CDR1 ENHRY, CDR2 SYGVKD. The V gene lost 6 bases and the J gene lost 0 bases, with 9 bases spanning the gap. There are 14 residues in the CDR3. CDR3 nucleotide sequence: TGTGCCATCAGGGACCCTGATAGCAATCAGCCCCAGCATTTT. It yields the protein CAIRDPDSNQPQHF.

The gene calls are TRBV27 and TRBJ2-5, with 7 bases matching TRBD1. Trimming took 3 bases from V and 5 from J; bases not matched to a gene: 6. This CDR3 spans 14 amino acids. Germline CDR1 reads MNHEY; CDR2 reads SMNVEV (reference sequence). CDR3 in DNA: TGTGCCAGCAGTTTGATGACAGGGCGGGAGACCCAGTACTTC. This gives the protein CASSLMTGRETQYF.

This clone has only one observation. The chain is built from TRBV6-6 and TRBJ1-2; D perhaps matches TRBD1 (6 bases). The germline CDR1 and CDR2 sequences are MNHNY and SVGAGI (reference sequence). V lost 4 bases, J lost 4 bases, and 19 bases lay in between. The CDR3 has 16 amino acids. This chain's CDR3 is CASSSVGTIDFYGYTF. The CDR3 nucleotides are TGTGCCAGCAGTTCAGTGGGGACAATCGACTTCTATGGCTACACCTTC.

V gene TRBV6-5 combines with J gene TRBJ1-1, with TRBD1 identical over 8 bases. The CDR3 has 15 amino acids. V trimming: 6 bases; J trimming: 4 bases; junction bases outside the gene matches: 10. Germline V gives CDR1 MNHEY, CDR2 SVGAGI. For the CDR3, the DNA is TGTGCCAGCAGGACTAATCAGGGGGCAGTCACTGAAGCTTTCTTT. This codes for CASRTNQGAVTEAFF.